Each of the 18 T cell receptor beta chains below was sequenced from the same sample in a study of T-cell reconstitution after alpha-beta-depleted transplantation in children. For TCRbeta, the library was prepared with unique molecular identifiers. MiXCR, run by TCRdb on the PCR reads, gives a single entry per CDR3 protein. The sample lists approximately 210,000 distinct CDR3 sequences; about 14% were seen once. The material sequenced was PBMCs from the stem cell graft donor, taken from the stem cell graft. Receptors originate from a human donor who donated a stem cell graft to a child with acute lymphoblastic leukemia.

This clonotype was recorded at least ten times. The CDR3 protein is CASSLINQGEQFF. The CDR3, as DNA: TGTGCCAGCAGTCTAATAAATCAGGGTGAGCAGTTCTTC. The chain uses TRBV28 and TRBJ2-1, with TRBD1 as a possible D gene (5 bases). Deletions cut 5 bases from V and 9 bases from J, with 14 bases between. The CDR3 spans 13 residues. The V gene's germline CDR1 is MDHEN and CDR2 SYDVKM.

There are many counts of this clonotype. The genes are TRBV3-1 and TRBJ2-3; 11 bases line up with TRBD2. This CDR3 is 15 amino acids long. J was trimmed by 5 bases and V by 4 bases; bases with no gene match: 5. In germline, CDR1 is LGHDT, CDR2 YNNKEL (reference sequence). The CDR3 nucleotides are TGTGCCAGCAGCCTACTAGCGGGAGCAGGAGATACGCAGTATTTT. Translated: CASSLLAGAGDTQYF.

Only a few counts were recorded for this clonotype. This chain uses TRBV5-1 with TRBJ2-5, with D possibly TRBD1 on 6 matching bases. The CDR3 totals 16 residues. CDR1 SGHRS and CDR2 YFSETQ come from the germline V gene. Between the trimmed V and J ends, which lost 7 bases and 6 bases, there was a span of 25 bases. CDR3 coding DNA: TGCGCCAGCGAGAAAAAGGTGGACAGAAATCCAAAGACCCAGTACTTC. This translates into CASEKKVDRNPKTQYF.

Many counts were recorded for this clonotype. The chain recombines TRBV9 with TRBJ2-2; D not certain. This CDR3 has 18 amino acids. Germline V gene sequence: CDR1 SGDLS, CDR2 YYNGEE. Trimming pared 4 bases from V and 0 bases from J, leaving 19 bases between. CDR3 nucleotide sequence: TGTGCCAGCAGCCCCCCCTTAACCGGGTTTCCGAACACCGGGGAGCTGTTTTTT. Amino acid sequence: CASSPPLTGFPNTGELFF.

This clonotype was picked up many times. The DNA for the CDR3 is TGCAGTGCTAAGGGGGCGCGTGAGCAGTACTTC. Its protein is CSAKGAREQYF. The chain employs TRBV20-1 and TRBJ2-7, with TRBD1 identical over 7 bases. This CDR3 contains 11 residues. The V and J ends lost 4 bases and 7 bases, in that order; junction bases with no gene match: 4. Germline CDR1 DFQATT, CDR2 SNEGSKA (reference sequence).

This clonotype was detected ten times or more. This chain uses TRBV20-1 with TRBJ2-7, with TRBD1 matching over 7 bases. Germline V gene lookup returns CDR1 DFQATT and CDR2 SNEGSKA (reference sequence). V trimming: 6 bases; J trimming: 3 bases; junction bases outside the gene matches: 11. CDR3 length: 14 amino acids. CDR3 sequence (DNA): TGCAGTGCCAAAAGGCTAGGGACAGTCTACGAGCAGTACTTC. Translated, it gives CSAKRLGTVYEQYF.

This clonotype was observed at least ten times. CDR3 coding DNA: TGCGCCAGCAGCTTATCCGGCGGTACTGCAGGCGGGGAGCTGTTTTTT. This encodes CASSLSGGTAGGELFF. The V call is TRBV5-1, the J call TRBJ2-2; D remains ambiguous. V lost 2 bases and J lost 7, with 18 bases in between. The CDR3 spans 16 residues. Germline CDR1 is SGHRS and CDR2 is YFSETQ.

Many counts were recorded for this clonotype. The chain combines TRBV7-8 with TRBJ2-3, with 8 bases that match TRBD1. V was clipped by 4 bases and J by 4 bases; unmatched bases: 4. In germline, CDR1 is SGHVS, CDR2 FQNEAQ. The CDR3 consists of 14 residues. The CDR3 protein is CASSSTGGPDTQYF. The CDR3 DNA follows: TGTGCCAGCAGCTCAACAGGGGGTCCAGATACGCAGTATTTT.

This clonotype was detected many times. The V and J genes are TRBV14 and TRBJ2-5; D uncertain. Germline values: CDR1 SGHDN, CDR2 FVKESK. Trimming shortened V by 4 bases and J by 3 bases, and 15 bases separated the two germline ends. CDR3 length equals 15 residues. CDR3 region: CASSPPRRGKETQYF. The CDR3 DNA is TGTGCCAGCAGCCCTCCCAGGCGTGGTAAAGAGACCCAGTACTTC.

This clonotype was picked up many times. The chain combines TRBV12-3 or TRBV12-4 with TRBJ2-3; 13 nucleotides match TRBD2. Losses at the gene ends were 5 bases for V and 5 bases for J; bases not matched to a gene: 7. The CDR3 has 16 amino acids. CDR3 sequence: CASSGRTSGRGDTQYF. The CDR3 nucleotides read TGTGCCAGCAGTGGACGGACTAGCGGGAGAGGAGATACGCAGTATTTT.

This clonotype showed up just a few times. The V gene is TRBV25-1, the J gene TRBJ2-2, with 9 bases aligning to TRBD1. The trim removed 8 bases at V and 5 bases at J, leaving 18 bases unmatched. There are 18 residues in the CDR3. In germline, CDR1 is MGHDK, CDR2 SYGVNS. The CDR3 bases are TGTGCCAGCGAGTCCGCCAACTACAGGGGGCAGATGACCGGGGAGCTGTTTTTT. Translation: CASESANYRGQMTGELFF.

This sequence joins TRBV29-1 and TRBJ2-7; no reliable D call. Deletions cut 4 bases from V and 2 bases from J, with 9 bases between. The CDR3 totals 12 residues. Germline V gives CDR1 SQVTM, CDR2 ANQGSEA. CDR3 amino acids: CSVAARPYEQYF. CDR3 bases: TGCAGCGTTGCCGCCAGGCCCTACGAGCAGTACTTC.

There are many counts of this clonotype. CDR3 sequence: CATSREYYTGELFF. CDR3 coding DNA: TGTGCCACCAGCAGAGAGTACTACACCGGGGAGCTGTTTTTT. The gene calls are TRBV15 and TRBJ2-2; D is ambiguous. This CDR3 has 14 amino acids. Looked up from germline, CDR1 is LNHNV and CDR2 is YYDKDF (reference sequence). The germline V and J ends were trimmed by 0 bases and 3 bases, with 5 bases remaining between them. Full variable domain (outside the CDR3, taken from reference TRBV15 and TRBJ2-2): DAMVIQNPRYQVTQFGKPVTLSCSQTLNHNVMYWYQQKSSQAPKLLFHYYDKDFNNEADTPDNFQSRRPNTSFCFLDIRSPGLGDTAMYLCATSREYYTGELFFGEGSRLTVL.

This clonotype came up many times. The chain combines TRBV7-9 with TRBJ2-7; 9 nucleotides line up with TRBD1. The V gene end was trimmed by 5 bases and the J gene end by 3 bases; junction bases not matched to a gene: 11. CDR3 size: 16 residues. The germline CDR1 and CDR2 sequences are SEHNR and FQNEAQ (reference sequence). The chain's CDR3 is CASSPILRDRDYEQYF. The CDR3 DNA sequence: TGTGCCAGCAGCCCCATTCTACGGGACAGGGACTACGAGCAGTACTTC.

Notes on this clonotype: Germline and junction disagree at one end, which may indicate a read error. CDR3 bases: TGTGCCAGGAGTGAAGAGGACAGGGGCTATGGCTACACCTTC. It codes for CARSEEDRGYGYTF. The chain has TRBV2 and TRBJ1-2; TRBD1 matches 9 bases. Per the germline V gene, CDR1 is SNHLY and CDR2 is FYNNEI. The CDR3 loop spans 14 amino acids.

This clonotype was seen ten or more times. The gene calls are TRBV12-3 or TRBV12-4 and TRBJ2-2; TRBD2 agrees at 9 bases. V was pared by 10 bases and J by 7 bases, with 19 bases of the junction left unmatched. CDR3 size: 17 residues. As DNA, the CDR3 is TGTGCCATCTCGAAAACCGGGACTAGCCTTTCTAACGGGGAGCTGTTTTTT. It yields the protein CAISKTGTSLSNGELFF.

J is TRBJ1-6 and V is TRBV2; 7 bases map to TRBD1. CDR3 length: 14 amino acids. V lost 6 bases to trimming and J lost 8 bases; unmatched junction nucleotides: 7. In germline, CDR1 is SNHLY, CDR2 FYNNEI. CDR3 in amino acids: CASREQGTHSPLHF. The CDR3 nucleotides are TGTGCCAGCAGGGAACAGGGGACACATTCACCCCTCCACTTT. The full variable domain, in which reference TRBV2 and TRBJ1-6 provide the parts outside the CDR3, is EPEVTQTPSHQVTQMGQEVILRCVPISNHLYFYWYRQILGQKVEFLVSFYNNEISEKSEIFDDQFSVERPDGSNFTLKIRSTKLEDSAMYFCASREQGTHSPLHFGNGTRLTVT.

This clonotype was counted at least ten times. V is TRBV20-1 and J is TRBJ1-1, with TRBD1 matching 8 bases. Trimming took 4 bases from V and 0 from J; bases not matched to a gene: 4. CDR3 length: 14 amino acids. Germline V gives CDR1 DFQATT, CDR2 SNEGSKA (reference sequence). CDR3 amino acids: CSAMGGQVNTEAFF. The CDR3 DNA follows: TGCAGTGCTATGGGGGGACAGGTGAACACTGAAGCTTTCTTT.